This TCR beta chain is from a study of T cell repertoires in cytomegalovirus infection. Study overall: Public TCR beta signatures marked donors with CMV infection and the matching HLA.

Study-level findings and limits: There were carriers of CMV plus the relevant HLA, and cumulative public TCR beta family frequency identified them. HLA-C-restricted CMV clonotypes gave the most frequent clonotype in two of eight donors.

CDR3 length equals 15 residues. Per germline, CDR1 LNHDA and CDR2 SQIVND (reference sequence). Trimming removed 2 bases from V and 3 bases from J; junction bases left unmatched: 0. Each CDR3 protein gets one entry after TCRdb re-called the reads with MiXCR. Among about 300,000 distinct CDR3 sequences listed, approximately 10% were seen once. This clonotype came up many times. Its antigen is not identified. The chain recombines TRBV19 with TRBJ2-2, with 10 bases matching TRBD2. Sequenced: PBMCs. The source is a human donor in good health (CMV status not recorded). Some clones in this sample may be carry-over from other donors' samples. As DNA, the CDR3 is TGTGCCAGTAGTATACTAGCGGGGGACACCGGGGAGCTGTTTTTT. This encodes CASSILAGDTGELFF.